Shown below are 10 T cell receptor beta chains from a single sample sequenced in a study of vaccination effects on CD4 cells after COVID-19. Their target antigens are unknown. Culture lasted around eleven days before CD4+ T cell isolation. Two doses of BNT162b2 or mRNA-1273 vaccine were administered to participants. The repertoire was sequenced with immunoSEQ multiplex PCR; TCRdb's copy has only in-frame clones and lacks some. Found here are 50,000 to 70,000 clones, around 85% of them singletons; the top ten hold about 2.4%. The sequencing used CD4+ T cells from PBMCs cultured without peptide, collected after COVID-19 vaccination. The receptors come from a human donor who received a COVID-19 vaccine.

V and J are TRBV5-4 and TRBJ1-1; maybe TRBD1 (6 bases). This CDR3 is built from 15 residues. Trimming left V 0 bases short and J 1 base short, with 10 bases between. Germline CDR1 is SGHNT and CDR2 is YYREEE (reference sequence). The CDR3, as DNA: TGTGCCAGCAGCTTGGCTACAGGGCAGAACACTGAAGCTTTCTTT. Its protein is CASSLATGQNTEAFF.

The rearrangement links TRBV19 to TRBJ2-5; 13 bases are shared with TRBD2. The CDR3 contains 17 residues. CDR1 and CDR2 (germline): LNHDA, SQIVND (reference sequence). Trimming cost V 5 bases and J 2 bases; bases outside gene matches: 8. CDR3 DNA: TGTGCCAGTAGTTCATCTCGACTAGCGGGGGGACAAGAGACCCAGTACTTC. This gives the protein CASSSSRLAGGQETQYF.

The J gene is TRBJ2-1, the V gene TRBV9, with 8 positions matching TRBD1. With V trimmed by 0 bases and J by 7 bases, 9 bases remained unmatched. There are 16 residues in the CDR3. Per germline, CDR1 SGDLS and CDR2 YYNGEE. DNA of the CDR3: TGTGCCAGCAGCGTAGTCCTAGGACAGGGCAGGAATGAGCAGTTCTTC. Translated, it gives CASSVVLGQGRNEQFF.

Concerning this clone itself: This specimen includes other DNA sequences encoding the same CDR3. This chain uses TRBV29-1 with TRBJ1-3; D unresolved. The CDR3 is made up of 13 amino acids. Trimming removed 4 bases at V and 4 bases at J, with 11 bases between. CDR1 and CDR2 from the germline V gene are SQVTM and ANQGSEA. The CDR3 DNA reads TGCAGCGTTGGTCGGGGTACCGGAAACACCATATATTTT. Its protein product is CSVGRGTGNTIYF.

Here the CDR3 reads CASSEELAGTDTQYF. CDR3 sequence (DNA): TGTGCCAGCAGTGAAGAACTAGCGGGCACAGATACGCAGTATTTT. V gene TRBV2 combines with J gene TRBJ2-3; 8 bases match TRBD2. CDR1 and CDR2 from the germline V gene are SNHLY and FYNNEI. The junction had 1 base not matched to a gene; V was cut back by 1 base and J by 1 base. This CDR3 comprises 15 residues.

The V and J genes are TRBV29-1 and TRBJ2-1; D gene unclear. This CDR3 has 11 residues. Trimming cost V 4 bases and J 6 bases, with 7 bases left between them. Germline CDR1 SQVTM, CDR2 ANQGSEA. CDR3 coding DNA: TGCAGCGTTGCAAGGTCCAATGAGCAGTTCTTC. Translating it yields CSVARSNEQFF.

CDR3 DNA: TGTGCCACCAGTGATAGGGACAGCTCCAGCTCTGGGGCCAACGTCCTGACTTTC. This codes for CATSDRDSSSSGANVLTF. The chain is built from TRBV24-1 and TRBJ2-6; TRBD1 aligns across 7 bases. After removal of 3 bases from V and 0 bases from J, the junction contained 7 bases not matched to a gene. CDR3 length equals 18 residues. The V gene's germline CDR1 is KGHDR and CDR2 SFDVKD.

This clone appeared a single time. V and J are TRBV19 and TRBJ1-5, with D possibly being TRBD1 (6 bases). Germline CDR1 LNHDA, CDR2 SQIVND (reference sequence). CDR3 length: 14 residues. Trimming cost V 3 bases and J 6 bases, with 12 bases left between them. The CDR3 region has the DNA TGTGCCAGTAGTATCCGAGGGGGGGGTCAGCCCCAGCATTTT. Protein product: CASSIRGGGQPQHF.

The rearrangement joins TRBV10-3 to TRBJ1-2; possibly TRBD1 for D (5 bases). In germline, CDR1 is ENHRY, CDR2 SYGVKD. The CDR3 totals 14 residues. Trimming stripped 2 bases from V and 5 bases from J, with 12 bases between. CDR3 nucleotides: TGTGCCATCAGTGAGGACAGCTCACTGTATGGCTACACCTTC. Protein sequence: CAISEDSSLYGYTF.

The chain is built from TRBV5-1 and TRBJ1-1; 7 bases align to TRBD1. The germline V gene has CDR1 SGHRS and CDR2 YFSETQ. The CDR3 covers 13 residues. V trimming: 4 bases; J trimming: 3 bases; junction bases outside the gene matches: 3. DNA for the CDR3: TGCGCCAGCAGCCGCACAGGGGACACTGAAGCTTTCTTT. Translated, it gives CASSRTGDTEAFF.